The present TCR beta chain was sequenced within a study of blood T cell repertoires in COVID-19. Study-wide context: T cells, B-cell-depleted T cells, or PBMCs supplied cDNA or gDNA.

CDR3 length: 15 residues. Germline loops: CDR1 SGHDT, CDR2 YYEEEE. The V and J ends lost 4 bases and 6 bases, in that order; junction bases with no gene match: 5. Per the original data handling: Amplification of reference gene primers was used by the study to estimate nucleated cell counts. TCRdb's copy holds only in-frame clones and misses some; the assay was immunoSEQ multiplex PCR. That table furnishes V, J and clone size, whereas the DNA furnished D and trimming. The profile shows about 46,000 clones, 80% to 90% of them singletons. The sequenced sample consisted of peripheral blood. This TCR was sampled from a human donor in a cohort sampled during active COVID-19. The donor label of this sample is uncertain. The chain employs TRBV5-6 and TRBJ2-7, with 15 bases that match TRBD2. As DNA, the CDR3 is TGTGCCAGCAGCGGGCCGGGACTAGCGGGAGGCGAGCAGTACTTC. The encoded protein is CASSGPGLAGGEQYF.